This T cell receptor beta chain came from a study of cytomegalovirus exposure and HLA in healthy donors. Study results and caveats: It was reported in a later analysis that an Asian-associated ancestry cluster showed fewer N-insertions than the roughly 620-donor mean. Testing in vitro showed a few CMV-associated chains specific for CMV antigens.

Trimming removed 5 bases from V and 1 base from J; junction bases left unmatched: 2. The CDR3 spans 16 residues. Germline CDR1 and CDR2: LNHDA and SQIVND (reference sequence). PCR employed 60 Vbeta and 13 Jbeta primers. Libraries were prepared by immunoSEQ multiplex PCR; TCRdb keeps only in-frame clonotypes and omits some of them. The sample lists under 200,000 clones; roughly 74% were seen once. This clone was detected a few times. Its antigen is undetermined. The sequenced sample was PBMCs. V and J are TRBV19 and TRBJ2-2; 12 bases match TRBD2. The receptor was derived from a male donor in good health and CMV-seronegative. The CDR3 DNA follows: TGTGCCAGTAGTCCTAGCGGGGGGGGGAACACCGGGGAGCTGTTTTTT. This gives the protein CASSPSGGGNTGELFF.